The next 3 T cell receptor beta chains were all read from a single sample in a study of liver allograft versus peripheral blood T cells. Study overall: Comparative analysis was performed on T cell receptor repertoires from transplanted livers and from recipients' peripheral blood.

TCRdb reanalysed the reads using MiXCR and keeps one entry per CDR3 protein. In the table there are about 13,000 distinct CDR3 sequences, under 20% of which are singletons. Receptor source: a human patient who had a liver transplant. Part of the T cell pool may stem from the graft donor.

This clonotype has just a few counts. V is TRBV7-9 and J is TRBJ2-3, with 7 bases lining up with TRBD2. V trimming: 4 bases; J trimming: 0 bases; junction bases outside the gene matches: 10. CDR1 and CDR2 from the germline V gene are SEHNR and FQNEAQ (reference sequence). The CDR3 runs to 17 residues. CDR3 protein: CASSSRGGEGSTDTQYF. The CDR3 nucleotides read TGTGCCAGCAGCTCGCGTGGGGGGGAGGGTAGCACAGATACGCAGTATTTT.

This clonotype is termed medium-sized. The V call is TRBV7-2, the J call TRBJ2-5; D might be TRBD1 (5 bases). The CDR3 length is 13 residues. The V gene lost 1 base and the J gene lost 6 bases, with 9 bases spanning the gap. Germline V gene sequence: CDR1 SGHTA, CDR2 FQGNSA. CDR3 sequence reads: CASSLGLGQTQYF. In DNA form, the CDR3 reads TGTGCCAGCAGCTTAGGGTTGGGGCAGACCCAGTACTTC.

Notes on this clonotype: A far larger clone is only one base removed, so a read error is likely. J is TRBJ1-2 and V is TRBV6-6; D is undetermined. The CDR3 spans 12 residues. CDR1 is MNHNY and CDR2 is SVGAGI in the germline V gene (reference sequence). The CDR3 DNA reads as TGTACCAGCAGTCAATTTGCCTATGGCTACACCTTC. Its protein product is CTSSQFAYGYTF.